A selection of T cell receptor beta chains follows, all from one sample in a study of cytomegalovirus exposure and HLA in healthy donors. The assay was immunoSEQ multiplex PCR, and TCRdb's table has in-frame clones only and misses some. Found here are some 170,000 clones, around 78% of them singletons; the top ten hold 0.9% to 1.1%. The sequenced sample was PBMCs. The receptors derive from a woman aged 40 to 49 in good health and CMV-seronegative. CDR3s include the opening cysteine and the closing phenylalanine or tryptophan. A D gene is named only where the DNA matches it firmly. The size of a clone is reported for some rows only, either as once, few or many, or as a class for expanded clones.

d_gene	len	v_gene	abundance	j_gene	CDR3nt	CDR3aa
NA	13	TRBV29-1	NA	TRBJ1-4	TGCAGCGTTCGGCAGGGGAATGGTGAAAAACTGTTTTTT	CSVRQGNGEKLFF
TRBD1	14	TRBV7-8	NA	TRBJ1-2	TGTGCCAGCAGCGTACAGGGGAAAAGGCATGGCTACACCTTC	CASSVQGKRHGYTF
NA	12	TRBV9	NA	TRBJ1-1	TGTGCCAGCAGCGTAATCGGGGGGACTGCTTTCTTT	CASSVIGGTAFF
TRBD1	16	TRBV27	NA	TRBJ1-1	TGTGCCATCCGACGCACCGGGACAGGGCCGAACACTGAAGCTTTCTTT	CAIRRTGTGPNTEAFF
NA	14	TRBV9	NA	TRBJ2-2	TGTGCCAGCAGACGGGGGACGAACACCGGGGAGCTGTTTTTT	CASRRGTNTGELFF
NA	9	TRBV20-1	once	TRBJ2-1	TGCAGTGCTGACAGGGAGGAGTTCTTC	CSADREEFF
NA	13	TRBV7-9	once	TRBJ1-1	TGTGCCAGCAGCTACGGGGTCCCTTTTGAAGCTTTCTTT	CASSYGVPFEAFF
NA	15	TRBV5-1	NA	TRBJ1-3	TGCGCCAGCAGCTTGGATGGGGCCTCTGGAAACACCATATATTTT	CASSLDGASGNTIYF
TRBD2	13	TRBV10-3	NA	TRBJ2-7	TGTGCCACCTGGGACTACGACCTGCGCGAGCAGTACTTC	CATWDYDLREQYF
TRBD1	14	TRBV5-1	NA	TRBJ1-1	TGCGCCAGCAGCCCGGGACAGGACGGGACTGAAGCTTTCTTT	CASSPGQDGTEAFF
NA	14	TRBV6-6	NA	TRBJ1-5	TGTGCCAGCAGTGCGAGGGATAGCAATCAGCCCCAGCATTTT	CASSARDSNQPQHF
TRBD2	15	TRBV19	NA	TRBJ2-5	TGTGCCAGTAGTACCCAGGCGGGAGGGAGCGAGACCCAGTACTTC	CASSTQAGGSETQYF
NA	13	TRBV5-1	NA	TRBJ1-5	TGCGCCAGCAGCTTTAACGGAGATCAGCCCCAGCATTTT	CASSFNGDQPQHF
NA	14	TRBV28	NA	TRBJ1-2	TGTGCCAGCAGTTTATCTCAGGGCGGCTATGGCTACACCTTC	CASSLSQGGYGYTF
NA	11	TRBV30	NA	TRBJ2-5	TGTGCCTGGGGTCTCGCGGAGACCCAGTACTTC	CAWGLAETQYF
NA	14	TRBV5-1	NA	TRBJ1-1	TGCGCCAGCAGCTTGGCCGTCTCCGACACTGAAGCTTTCTTT	CASSLAVSDTEAFF
NA	13	TRBV7-9	NA	TRBJ1-5	TGTGCCAGCAGCCCGGGACACTTACAGCCCCAGCATTTT	CASSPGHLQPQHF
TRBD2	14	TRBV2	once	TRBJ2-1	TGTGCCAGCAGCGTAGCGGGAGCTAAGTATGAGCAGTTCTTC	CASSVAGAKYEQFF
NA	17	TRBV4-1	few	TRBJ1-5	TGCGCCAGCAGCCGATGGCCGGCGAAGAGGGGCAATCAGCCCCAGCATTTT	CASSRWPAKRGNQPQHF
NA	12	TRBV27	NA	TRBJ2-7	TGTGCCAGCAGGGGAGGGGGATACGAGCAGTACTTC	CASRGGGYEQYF
TRBD1	17	TRBV18	few	TRBJ1-3	TGTGCCAGCTCACCACCGGGGACAGGGGGCCCGGGAAACACCATATATTTT	CASSPPGTGGPGNTIYF
TRBD2	15	TRBV30	NA	TRBJ2-1	TGTGCCTGGAGCGTCAGCGGGAGTGGGAGGGGTGAGCAGTTCTTC	CAWSVSGSGRGEQFF
NA	14	TRBV11-3	NA	TRBJ2-7	TGTGCCAGCAGCCCCCGACACCTTTCCTACGAGCAGTACTTC	CASSPRHLSYEQYF
NA	15	TRBV6-1	NA	TRBJ2-7	TGTGCCAGCAAGACGGTCGGGAGATCCCCTTACGAGCAGTACTTC	CASKTVGRSPYEQYF
NA	11	TRBV30	NA	TRBJ1-4	TGTGCCTGGAGCCCAAATGAAAAACTGTTTTTT	CAWSPNEKLFF
TRBD2	15	TRBV5-1	few	TRBJ2-1	TGCGCCAGCAGTCCCGGCGGGGGGAGCTACAATGAGCAGTTCTTC	CASSPGGGSYNEQFF
TRBD2	15	TRBV27	NA	TRBJ2-2	TGTGCCAGCAGTTCATCCAAGGGACTAGCCGGGGAGCTGTTTTTT	CASSSSKGLAGELFF
NA	15	TRBV7-9	once	TRBJ1-3	TGTGCCAGCAGCGATACAAGAAGCTCTGGAAACACCATATATTTT	CASSDTRSSGNTIYF
TRBD2	16	TRBV27	NA	TRBJ2-1	TGTGCCAGCAGAAGGGGGGGGACTAGCGGTTACAATGAGCAGTTCTTC	CASRRGGTSGYNEQFF
NA	15	TRBV27	NA	TRBJ1-5	TGTGCCAGCAGTCCCACAGGATATAGCAATCAGCCCCAGCATTTT	CASSPTGYSNQPQHF
NA	13	TRBV6-6	once	TRBJ2-1	TGTGCCAGCTCACAGGGCCTCTACAATGAGCAGTTCTTC	CASSQGLYNEQFF
TRBD1	15	TRBV5-8	once	TRBJ1-5	TGTGCCAGCAGCTACCGGACAGGACGGAATCAGCCCCAGCATTTT	CASSYRTGRNQPQHF
NA	15	TRBV25-1	NA	TRBJ1-2	TGTGCCAGCAGTGAGGGGCAGTCGTCTAACTATGGCTACACCTTC	CASSEGQSSNYGYTF
TRBD1	14	TRBV19	few	TRBJ1-2	TGTGCCAGTAGTCCGTCCGGACAGGGCTATGGCTACACCTTC	CASSPSGQGYGYTF
NA	14	TRBV10-3	few	TRBJ1-1	TGTGCCATCAGTGATTTAACAGGGAACACTGAAGCTTTCTTT	CAISDLTGNTEAFF
NA	14	TRBV9	NA	TRBJ2-5	TGTGCCAGCAGCGTAGAAAGGGGCGTAGAGACCCAGTACTTC	CASSVERGVETQYF
TRBD1	13	TRBV10-3	NA	TRBJ1-5	TGTGCCATCGGGGGACAGGATAATCAGCCCCAGCATTTT	CAIGGQDNQPQHF
NA	11	TRBV30	few	TRBJ2-2	TGTGCCTGGACTGACACCGGGGAGCTGTTTTTT	CAWTDTGELFF
TRBD2	15	TRBV7-9	NA	TRBJ2-1	TGTGCCAGCAGCCTGGGACTAGCGGGATCGGATGAGCAGTTCTTC	CASSLGLAGSDEQFF
NA	13	TRBV4-2	few	TRBJ1-2	TGTGCCAGCAGCCAAGAAATGGCAGATGGCTACACCTTC	CASSQEMADGYTF
TRBD1	14	TRBV6-5	NA	TRBJ2-7	TGTGCCAGCAGCCCAGGGGGCGGCCCCTTGGAGCAGTACTTC	CASSPGGGPLEQYF
TRBD2	15	TRBV4-2	NA	TRBJ2-5	TGTGCCAGCAGCCCGGGACTAGCGGGAGGAGGGACCCAGTACTTC	CASSPGLAGGGTQYF
TRBD2	14	TRBV27	NA	TRBJ2-7	TGTGCCAGCAGTTTACGGCTAGCGGGAGAGTATAAGTACTTC	CASSLRLAGEYKYF
TRBD2	16	TRBV7-9	NA	TRBJ2-5	TGTGCCAGCACAGCTTACGGGCGGGAGAGTGGAGAGACCCAGTACTTC	CASTAYGRESGETQYF
TRBD1	15	TRBV15	once	TRBJ2-3	TGTGCCACCAGCAGAGCTTACGGGACAGAAGATACGCAGTATTTT	CATSRAYGTEDTQYF
NA	13	TRBV15	few	TRBJ1-1	TGTGCCACCAGCGGGCAAGAGAACACTGAAGCTTTCTTT	CATSGQENTEAFF
NA	13	TRBV7-7	NA	TRBJ2-1	TGTGCTAGCAGCTTAGAGCGCTCGAATGAGCAGTTCTTC	CASSLERSNEQFF
NA	17	TRBV11-2	NA	TRBJ1-4	TGTGCCAGCAGCTTCCCGTTCTTGTCCAGGCAGGGTGAAAAACTGTTTTTT	CASSFPFLSRQGEKLFF
NA	14	TRBV2	NA	TRBJ2-3	TGTGCCAGCAGTGAATTGGCCCTAGTTTATACGCAGTATTTT	CASSELALVYTQYF
NA	15	TRBV7-8	NA	TRBJ2-7	TGTGCCAGCAGCTTAGGGAGGACAGTCTCCTACGAGCAGTACTTC	CASSLGRTVSYEQYF